This T cell receptor beta chain is drawn from a study of T cells after yellow fever vaccination. TCRdb itself ran the 5' RACE reads through MiXCR, one entry per CDR3 protein. The sample contains about 300,000 distinct CDR3 sequences, about 10% of which appear only once. Material: CD4+ T cells sorted from PBMCs, obtained 5 days after the yellow fever booster vaccination. The clonotype comes from a man younger than 30 who received the YFV17D yellow fever vaccine.

CDR3 coding DNA: TGTGCCAGCAGCTTCGTCTCCGTACGGCGTTTCTCCTACAATGAGCAGTTCTTC. This gives the protein CASSFVSVRRFSYNEQFF. The rearrangement uses TRBV7-9 and TRBJ2-1; D is unclear. The CDR3 runs to 18 residues. Germline values: CDR1 SEHNR, CDR2 FQNEAQ (reference sequence). The germline V and J ends were trimmed by 3 bases and 0 bases, with 18 bases remaining between them.